This is a list of T cell receptor beta chains from one sample in a study of beta chain features in type 1 diabetes. Clones were sequenced by immunoSEQ multiplex PCR, and TCRdb holds only the in-frame ones, with some missing. This table holds approximately 170,000 clones, about 9.8% found once. Sequencing input: central memory CD4+ T cells from blood. These receptors were taken from a young woman in good health. Both conserved end residues are part of each CDR3. D genes are given only for firm matches. The size field is filled for only some rows; it gives once, few, many or a size class.

>TRBV11-3|TRBD2|-|TRBJ2-1
TGTGCCAGCAGCCTCGGACTAGCAGACAATGAGCAGTTCTTC
CASSLGLADNEQFF
>TRBV2|-|-|TRBJ2-5
TGTGCCAGCAGTGAAGGGAGTCAGGGCCAAGGTTCCCAGTACTTC
CASSEGSQGQGSQYF
>TRBV10-3|TRBD2|-|TRBJ2-7
TGTGCCATCAGTGCCAGCGGGAGGCATAACGAGCAGTACTTC
CAISASGRHNEQYF
>TRBV2|-|few|TRBJ1-1
TGTGCCAGCAGTGCACGGACAACCAACACTGAAGCTTTCTTT
CASSARTTNTEAFF
>TRBV7-2|-|-|TRBJ1-5
TGTGCCAGCAGCCCCCAACTAAATAGCAATCAGCCCCAGCATTTT
CASSPQLNSNQPQHF
>TRBV5-5|TRBD1|few|TRBJ2-7
TGTGCCAGCAGCTACGGCCGGACAGGGAGTAGCTACGAGCAGTACTTC
CASSYGRTGSSYEQYF
>TRBV7-8|-|-|TRBJ1-5
TGTGCCAGCAGGAAATACGGGGATAGCAATCAGCCCCAGCATTTT
CASRKYGDSNQPQHF
>TRBV7-3|-|few|TRBJ2-5
TGTGCCAGCAGCACAGGGTTACAAGAGACCCAGTACTTC
CASSTGLQETQYF
>TRBV6-1|TRBD1|-|TRBJ1-5
TGTGCCAGCAGTAAAGGGACAGCGTATAGCAATCAGCCCCAGCATTTT
CASSKGTAYSNQPQHF
>TRBV5-6|TRBD1|-|TRBJ2-1
TGTGCCAGCAGCCGTTACAGGGGGATTGTTGAGCAGTTCTTC
CASSRYRGIVEQFF
>TRBV19|TRBD1|few|TRBJ1-5
TGTGCCAGTAGCCCTAGGGGGCAGGCCGCGCCCCAGCATTTT
CASSPRGQAAPQHF
>TRBV10-2|-|-|TRBJ2-1
TGCGCCAGCAAAAGTGAGAGGGACAATGAGCAGTTCTTC
CASKSERDNEQFF
>TRBV25-1|TRBD1|few|TRBJ2-7
TGTGCCAGCAGTGAGGGGCTGACAGGGGGCTCCTACGAGCAGTACTTC
CASSEGLTGGSYEQYF
>TRBV15|TRBD1|few|TRBJ2-3
TGTGCCACCAGCAGAGAGGACAGGGGATTCACAGATACGCAGTATTTT
CATSREDRGFTDTQYF
>TRBV9|TRBD1|few|TRBJ1-3
TGTGCCAGCAGCGCTAAAACAGGGGTGGCTGGAAACACCATATATTTT
CASSAKTGVAGNTIYF
>TRBV7-2|TRBD2|-|TRBJ2-5
TGTGCCAGCAGCCCCCGACTAGCGGAGTTTCAAGAGACCCAGTACTTC
CASSPRLAEFQETQYF